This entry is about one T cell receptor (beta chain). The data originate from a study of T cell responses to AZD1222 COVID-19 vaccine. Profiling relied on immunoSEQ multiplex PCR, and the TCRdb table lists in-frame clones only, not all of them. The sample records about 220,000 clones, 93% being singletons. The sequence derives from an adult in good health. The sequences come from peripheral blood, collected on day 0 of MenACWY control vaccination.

CDR3 in amino acids: CASSWGGPQGGELFF. The CDR3 DNA follows: TGTGCCAGCAGCTGGGGGGGGCCCCAAGGCGGGGAGCTGTTTTTT. The chain is built from TRBV11-2 and TRBJ2-2; tentative D call: TRBD2 (7 bases). V lost 4 bases and J lost 7, with 16 bases in between. Per germline, CDR1 SGHAT and CDR2 FQNNGV. This CDR3 spans 15 amino acids.